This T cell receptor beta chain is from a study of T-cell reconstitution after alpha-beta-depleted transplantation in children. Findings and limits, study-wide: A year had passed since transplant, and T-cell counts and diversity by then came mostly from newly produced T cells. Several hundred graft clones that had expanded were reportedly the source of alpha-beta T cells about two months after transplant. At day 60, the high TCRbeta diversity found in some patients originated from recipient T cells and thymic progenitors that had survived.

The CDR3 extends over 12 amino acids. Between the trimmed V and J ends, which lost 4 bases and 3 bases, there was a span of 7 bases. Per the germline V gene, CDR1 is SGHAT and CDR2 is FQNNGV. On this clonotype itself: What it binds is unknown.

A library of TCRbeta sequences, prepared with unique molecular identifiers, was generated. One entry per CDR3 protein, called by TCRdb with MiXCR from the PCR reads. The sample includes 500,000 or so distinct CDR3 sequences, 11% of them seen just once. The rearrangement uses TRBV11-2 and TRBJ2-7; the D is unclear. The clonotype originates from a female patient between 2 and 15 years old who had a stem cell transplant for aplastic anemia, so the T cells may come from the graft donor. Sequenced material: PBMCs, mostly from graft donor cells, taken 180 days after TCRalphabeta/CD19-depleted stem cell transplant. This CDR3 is CASSWNYYEQYV. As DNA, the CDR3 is TGTGCCAGCAGCTGGAACTACTACGAGCAGTACGTC.